This entry lists 28 T cell receptor beta chains sequenced from one sample in a study of shared clonotypes between healthy human individuals. The repertoire was sequenced with immunoSEQ multiplex PCR; TCRdb's copy has only in-frame clones and lacks some. The sample holds just over 2,000,000 clones, roughly 94% seen once. As defined, naive CD8 cells were CD45RO-negative and positively selected for CCR7, with terminally differentiated effector memory CD45RA+ cells excluded. Sequencing used naive CD8+ T cells sorted from blood. The receptors stem from a man aged 18 to 29 in good health.

This chain uses TRBV6-5 with TRBJ1-1, with D perhaps matching TRBD1 (5 bases). The CDR3 totals 14 residues. The V and J ends lost 1 base and 0 bases respectively, with 6 bases between them. Germline V gives CDR1 MNHEY, CDR2 SVGAGI. The CDR3 bases are TGTGCCAGCAGTTACTGGGGGATGAACACTGAAGCTTTCTTT. Its translation: CASSYWGMNTEAFF.

V and J are TRBV4-1 and TRBJ1-6, with D maybe TRBD1 (5 bases). Trimming took off 5 bases at V and 7 bases at J, with 18 bases between the two ends. Germline CDR1 is MGHRA and CDR2 is YSYEKL. The CDR3 has 16 amino acids. The CDR3 loop reads CASSSEEGSINSPLHF. For the CDR3, the DNA is TGCGCCAGCAGCTCAGAGGAGGGGTCCATAAATTCACCCCTCCACTTT.

The rearrangement links TRBV12-5 to TRBJ2-7; no definite D call. The CDR3 is made up of 12 amino acids. The germline V gene has CDR1 LGHNT and CDR2 FRNRAP. Trimming removed 1 base from V and 4 bases from J, with 5 bases in between. The CDR3 DNA reads as TGTGCTAGTGGTTTGGCTTATTACGAGCAGTACTTC. Protein sequence: CASGLAYYEQYF.

The chain combines TRBV6-1 with TRBJ1-5; no definite D call. The CDR3 has 14 amino acids. Germline CDR1 and CDR2: MNHNS and SASEGT. The V end lost 8 bases, the J end lost 6 bases, and 17 bases lay between the germline ends. The CDR3: CASATLTFSQPQHF. CDR3 DNA sequence: TGTGCCAGCGCCACATTGACATTCAGTCAGCCCCAGCATTTT.

The chain uses TRBV29-1 and TRBJ2-7; 8 bases align to TRBD1. CDR3 size: 16 residues. Germline V gene lookup returns CDR1 SQVTM and CDR2 ANQGSEA. Unmatched junction bases numbered 20, after V lost 6 bases and J lost 7 bases. CDR3 sequence (DNA): TGCAGCGTCCCCGGGGAGCGGCTTGCAGGGGGCTATGAGCAGTACTTC. Its protein product is CSVPGERLAGGYEQYF.

The genes are TRBV19 and TRBJ2-7; D might be TRBD1 (5 bases). Germline CDR1 and CDR2: LNHDA and SQIVND (reference sequence). The CDR3 consists of 16 residues. V was clipped by 7 bases and J by 6 bases, with 25 bases between them. CDR3 sequence: CASNPGKGALGVEQYF. As DNA, the CDR3 is TGTGCCAGTAACCCCGGCAAAGGGGCCCTTGGTGTCGAGCAGTACTTC.

The chain has TRBV4-1 and TRBJ2-3; D might be TRBD2 (6 bases). The CDR3 covers 15 residues. Trimming left V 0 bases short and J 4 bases short, with 11 bases between. CDR1 and CDR2 (germline): MGHRA, YSYEKL. In DNA form, the CDR3 reads TGCGCCAGCAGCCAAGATCGGGGGTGGGCAGATACGCAGTATTTT. Encoded protein: CASSQDRGWADTQYF.

V and J are TRBV6-1 and TRBJ1-5; D possibly corresponds to TRBD1 (6 bases). Per germline, CDR1 MNHNS and CDR2 SASEGT. This CDR3 contains 15 residues. Trimming removed 1 base from V and 1 base from J, with 8 bases in between. As DNA, the CDR3 is TGTGCCAGCAGTGAAGAGGGGGACAGCAATCAGCCCCAGCATTTT. Encoded protein: CASSEEGDSNQPQHF.

V and J are TRBV28 and TRBJ1-4; TRBD1 matches 8 bases. The CDR3 consists of 14 residues. With 6 bases clipped from V and 5 bases from J, the junction kept 5 bases outside the gene matches. The germline CDR1 and CDR2 sequences are MDHEN and SYDVKM. The CDR3 reads CASRSGTGNEKLFF. CDR3 nucleotide sequence: TGTGCCAGCAGGTCCGGGACAGGCAATGAAAAACTGTTTTTT. Together with reference TRBV28 and TRBJ1-4, the CDR3 gives the full variable domain: DVKVTQSSRYLVKRTGEKVFLECVQDMDHENMFWYRQDPGLGLRLIYFSYDVKMKEKGDIPEGYSVSREKKERFSLILESASTNQTSMYLCASRSGTGNEKLFFGSGTQLSVL.

The V call is TRBV2, the J call TRBJ1-6; D gene ambiguous. The CDR3 length is 15 residues. Germline V gives CDR1 SNHLY, CDR2 FYNNEI. The V gene lost 6 bases and the J gene lost 7 bases, with 16 bases spanning the gap. The CDR3 DNA reads as TGTGCCAGCAGAGAGGACTGGAATGGCAATTCACCCCTCCACTTT. Its translation is CASREDWNGNSPLHF.

V usage is TRBV29-1 and J usage is TRBJ2-1; maybe TRBD1 (6 bases). V dropped 3 bases and J dropped 7 bases, with 13 bases sitting between them. In germline, CDR1 is SQVTM, CDR2 ANQGSEA. The CDR3 has 13 residues. Here the CDR3 reads CSVDGDRRNEQFF. The CDR3 DNA is TGCAGCGTTGATGGTGACAGGCGTAATGAGCAGTTCTTC.

Notes on this clone: The sample has other DNA sequences that encode this CDR3 too. V is TRBV7-9 and J is TRBJ2-7, with D unresolved. The CDR3 runs 13 residues. Trimming cost V 0 bases and J 4 bases, with 7 bases left between them. Per germline, CDR1 SEHNR and CDR2 FQNEAQ (reference sequence). The CDR3 nucleotides read TGTGCCAGCAGCTTAGCGCCGGCATACGAGCAGTACTTC. It yields the protein CASSLAPAYEQYF.

The V and J genes are TRBV9 and TRBJ1-2; possibly TRBD1 for D (5 bases). CDR1 SGDLS and CDR2 YYNGEE come from the germline V gene. This CDR3 is 15 amino acids long. Trimming shortened V by 0 bases and J by 8 bases, and 17 bases separated the two germline ends. This CDR3 reads CASSVGDPTMGGYTF. CDR3 nucleotide sequence: TGTGCCAGCAGCGTAGGGGACCCAACTATGGGGGGCTACACCTTC.

The genes are TRBV27 and TRBJ2-7; tentatively, D is TRBD2 (6 bases). Germline CDR1 MNHEY, CDR2 SMNVEV (reference sequence). Trimming took off 4 bases at V and 5 bases at J, with 9 bases between the two ends. The CDR3 has 12 amino acids. The CDR3 sequence is CASSSASDEQYF. The CDR3 DNA sequence: TGTGCCAGCAGTTCAGCTAGCGACGAGCAGTACTTC.

This clone has a single count. The V call is TRBV27, the J call TRBJ1-4, with TRBD1 matching over 7 bases. V was pared by 5 bases and J by 7 bases, with 10 bases of the junction left unmatched. The CDR3 sequence is 15 residues long. CDR1 MNHEY and CDR2 SMNVEV come from the germline V gene (reference sequence). The CDR3 protein is CASSPYRGRAEKLFF. The CDR3 DNA is TGTGCCAGCAGTCCGTACAGGGGACGGGCTGAAAAACTGTTTTTT.

This chain uses TRBV9 with TRBJ1-2; D remains ambiguous. The CDR3 runs to 12 residues. The V gene's germline CDR1 is SGDLS and CDR2 YYNGEE. V was pared by 4 bases and J by 6 bases, with 10 bases between. CDR3 protein: CASSPDSHGYTF. CDR3 nucleotides: TGTGCCAGCAGCCCCGACTCTCATGGCTACACCTTC. Full variable domain (outside the CDR3, taken from reference TRBV9 and TRBJ1-2): DSGVTQTPKHLITATGQRVTLRCSPRSGDLSVYWYQQSLDQGLQFLIQYYNGEERAKGNILERFSAQQFPDLHSELNLSSLELGDSALYFCASSPDSHGYTFGSGTRLTVV.

The gene calls are TRBV19 and TRBJ1-2; D is uncertain. With 9 bases removed from V and 7 bases from J, the gap between germline ends came to 15 bases. The germline V gene encodes CDR1 LNHDA and CDR2 SQIVND (reference sequence). The length of the CDR3 is 12 residues. CDR3 bases: TGTGCCAGACATAGGTCTTGCGTTGGCTACACCTTC. The encoded protein is CARHRSCVGYTF.

The V gene is TRBV29-1, the J gene TRBJ2-2; possible D gene TRBD2, 5 bases. CDR1 is SQVTM, CDR2 ANQGSEA, per germline. Trimming removed 5 bases from V and 1 base from J, with 8 bases in between. The CDR3 extends over 13 amino acids. The CDR3 reads CSVKRENTGELFF. Here the CDR3 DNA reads TGCAGCGTTAAACGGGAGAACACCGGGGAGCTGTTTTTT.

This clone was seen a single time. The chain carries TRBV28 and TRBJ2-2; TRBD1 matches at 8 bases. Looked up from germline, CDR1 is MDHEN and CDR2 is SYDVKM. The CDR3 runs to 15 residues. After removal of 3 bases from V and 5 bases from J, the junction contained 5 bases not matched to a gene. CDR3 DNA: TGTGCCAGCAGTTTTAGGACAGGGTGGACCGGGGAGCTGTTTTTT. Translated: CASSFRTGWTGELFF.

V and J are TRBV25-1 and TRBJ1-6; 9 positions match TRBD1. Losses at the gene ends were 5 bases for V and 7 bases for J; bases not matched to a gene: 3. CDR1 is MGHDK and CDR2 is SYGVNS in the germline V gene. This CDR3 is 14 amino acids long. Here the CDR3 DNA reads TGTGCCAGCAGTACCGGGACAGGGAATTCACCCCTCCACTTT. Its translation is CASSTGTGNSPLHF.

The V call is TRBV4-1, the J call TRBJ2-1; the D is unclear. Looked up from germline, CDR1 is MGHRA and CDR2 is YSYEKL. CDR3 length: 14 residues. V was pared by 0 bases and J by 8 bases, with 11 bases between. CDR3 DNA: TGCGCCAGCAGCCAAGAGCGAACCCGCCATGAGCAGTTCTTC. Amino acids: CASSQERTRHEQFF.

The chain uses TRBV9 and TRBJ2-5, with D perhaps matching TRBD2 (7 bases). V dropped 0 bases and J dropped 2 bases, with 11 bases sitting between them. This CDR3 is 15 amino acids long. Germline V gene data show CDR1 as SGDLS and CDR2 as YYNGEE. CDR3 sequence: CASSVAGGAQETQYF. CDR3 nucleotide sequence: TGTGCCAGCAGCGTAGCTGGGGGGGCTCAAGAGACCCAGTACTTC.

V usage is TRBV4-2 and J usage is TRBJ2-7, with TRBD1 matching over 10 bases. Germline V gene sequence: CDR1 LGHNA, CDR2 YNFKEQ. The V segment lost 0 bases and the J segment 6 bases; nucleotides outside the gene matches: 5. The CDR3 is 15 residues long. CDR3 nucleotides: TGTGCCAGCAGCCAAGAAGAGACAGGGGGCGGCGAGCAGTACTTC. This sequence encodes CASSQEETGGGEQYF.

On this clone itself: The sample holds other DNA sequences that translate to the same CDR3. This chain joins TRBV7-9 and TRBJ2-3, with D perhaps matching TRBD1 (6 bases). The germline V gene encodes CDR1 SEHNR and CDR2 FQNEAQ (reference sequence). The CDR3 consists of 15 residues. The V end was cut by 0 bases, the J end by 0 bases, with 7 bases between. The DNA of the CDR3 is TGTGCCAGCAGCTTAGCGCAGGGGAGCACAGATACGCAGTATTTT. Its translation: CASSLAQGSTDTQYF.

The chain couples TRBV6-5 to TRBJ2-7; 7 positions match TRBD1. V shed 2 bases, J shed 2 bases, and the junction held 3 bases outside the gene matches. The CDR3 is made up of 14 amino acids. Germline V lookup: CDR1 MNHEY, CDR2 SVGAGI. CDR3 residues: CASSYAGQAYEQYF. The CDR3 DNA reads TGTGCCAGCAGTTACGCCGGACAGGCCTACGAGCAGTACTTC.

V and J are TRBV29-1 and TRBJ2-5, with D perhaps TRBD1 or TRBD2 (5 bases each). V lost 4 bases, J lost 9 bases, and 12 bases lay in between. Germline values: CDR1 SQVTM, CDR2 ANQGSEA. The CDR3 has 11 amino acids. The CDR3 region is CSVGDGWPQYF. The CDR3 coding sequence is TGCAGCGTTGGGGACGGGTGGCCCCAGTACTTC. Full variable domain (outside the CDR3, taken from reference TRBV29-1 and TRBJ2-5): SAVISQKPSRDICQRGTSLTIQCQVDSQVTMMFWYRQQPGQSLTLIATANQGSEATYESGFVIDKFPISRPNLTFSTLTVSNMSPEDSSIYLCSVGDGWPQYFGPGTRLLVL.

This clone was recorded only once. The chain couples TRBV5-4 to TRBJ1-6, with 9 bases matching TRBD1. CDR3 length equals 19 residues. CDR1 is SGHNT, CDR2 YYREEE, per germline (reference sequence). J lost 0 bases, V lost 5 bases, and 12 bases had no gene match. The CDR3 is CASSQKQGALSSYNSPLHF. The CDR3, as DNA: TGTGCCAGCAGTCAGAAACAGGGGGCCCTAAGCTCCTATAATTCACCCCTCCACTTT.

The rearrangement links TRBV27 to TRBJ2-2; 7 bases line up with TRBD2. The J segment lost 5 bases and the V segment lost 6 bases, leaving 12 bases of the junction unmatched. The V gene's germline CDR1 is MNHEY and CDR2 SMNVEV (reference sequence). This CDR3 is built from 16 residues. DNA of the CDR3: TGTGCCAGCAGCGCCGCCCCGGGGGGTGGGACCGGGGAGCTGTTTTTT. This sequence encodes CASSAAPGGGTGELFF.